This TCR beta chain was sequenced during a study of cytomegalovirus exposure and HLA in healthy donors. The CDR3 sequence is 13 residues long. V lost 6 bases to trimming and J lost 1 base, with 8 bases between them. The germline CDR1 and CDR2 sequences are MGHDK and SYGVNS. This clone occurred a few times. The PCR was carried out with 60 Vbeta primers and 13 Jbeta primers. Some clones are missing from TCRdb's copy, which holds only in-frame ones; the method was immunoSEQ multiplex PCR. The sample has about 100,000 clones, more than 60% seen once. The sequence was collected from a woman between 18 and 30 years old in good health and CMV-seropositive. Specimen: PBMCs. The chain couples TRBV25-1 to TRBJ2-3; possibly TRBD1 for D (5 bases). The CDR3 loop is CASRGARTDTQYF. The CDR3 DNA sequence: TGTGCCAGCAGAGGGGCCCGCACAGATACGCAGTATTTT.